This is a list of T cell receptor beta chains from one sample in a study of T cell responses to AZD1222 COVID-19 vaccine. Profiled with immunoSEQ multiplex PCR; TCRdb holds only in-frame clones, not every one. Among about 140,000 clones, 85% to 90% were seen once, and the ten largest hold under 2.5%. The input for sequencing was peripheral blood, taken on day 0 of AZD1222 vaccination. The receptors stem from an adult in good health. Both conserved end residues are part of each CDR3.

CDR3 length: 18
J gene: TRBJ1-3
V gene: TRBV5-1
CDR3 protein: CASSLDPGQKNSGNTIYF

CDR3 length: 14
J gene: TRBJ1-6
V gene: TRBV5-1
CDR3 protein: CASSLDGNNSPLHF

CDR3 length: 17
J gene: TRBJ2-1
V gene: TRBV4-3
CDR3 protein: CASSQDIPTSSYNEQFF

CDR3 length: 14
J gene: TRBJ2-7
V gene: TRBV6-2/TRBV6-3
CDR3 protein: CASSYPGSSYEQYF

CDR3 length: 15
J gene: TRBJ2-7
V gene: TRBV4-1
CDR3 protein: CASSQGQGKSSEQYF

CDR3 length: 13
J gene: TRBJ2-5
V gene: TRBV28
CDR3 protein: CASRQGAIETQYF

CDR3 length: 16
J gene: TRBJ2-1
V gene: TRBV12-5
CDR3 protein: CASALRTSGRYHEQFF

CDR3 length: 13
J gene: TRBJ2-3
V gene: TRBV27
CDR3 protein: CASSFGRTDTQYF

CDR3 length: 14
J gene: TRBJ1-1
V gene: TRBV28
CDR3 protein: CASSLMTANTEAFF

CDR3 length: 15
J gene: TRBJ2-7
V gene: TRBV13
CDR3 protein: CASSTRRTGDYEQYF

CDR3 length: 16
J gene: TRBJ2-1
V gene: TRBV2
CDR3 protein: CASSLPGLAVHNEQFF

CDR3 length: 14
J gene: TRBJ1-3
V gene: TRBV25-1
CDR3 protein: CASTTGSSGNTIYF

CDR3 length: 15
J gene: TRBJ1-5
V gene: TRBV29-1
CDR3 protein: CSVPTGSVGNQPQHF

CDR3 length: 19
J gene: TRBJ2-2
V gene: TRBV27
CDR3 protein: CASSSHQGPGGMNTGELFF

CDR3 length: 17
J gene: TRBJ1-6
V gene: TRBV2
CDR3 protein: CASRPDRTSSYNSPLHF

CDR3 length: 12
J gene: TRBJ2-7
V gene: TRBV2
CDR3 protein: CASRLTSYEQYF

CDR3 length: 14
J gene: TRBJ2-1
V gene: TRBV7-2
CDR3 protein: CASSSGTTPNEQFF

CDR3 length: 15
J gene: TRBJ1-1
V gene: TRBV25-1
CDR3 protein: CASSDPGTGITEAFF

CDR3 length: 16
J gene: TRBJ1-4
V gene: TRBV7-9
CDR3 protein: CASTDRGGATNEKLFF

CDR3 length: 14
J gene: TRBJ1-6
V gene: TRBV6-5
CDR3 protein: CASRRSSYNSPLHF

CDR3 length: 13
J gene: TRBJ1-5
V gene: TRBV30
CDR3 protein: CAWSREGNQPQHF

CDR3 length: 14
J gene: TRBJ1-5
V gene: TRBV19
CDR3 protein: CASSISRQNQPQHF

CDR3 length: 13
J gene: TRBJ1-5
V gene: TRBV28
CDR3 protein: CASSLRQYQPQHF

CDR3 length: 13
J gene: TRBJ1-2
V gene: TRBV12-3/TRBV12-4
CDR3 protein: CASSLGWGYGYTF

CDR3 length: 15
J gene: TRBJ2-3
V gene: TRBV7-2
CDR3 protein: CASSRGQGPPDTQYF

CDR3 length: 15
J gene: TRBJ1-2
V gene: TRBV4-1
CDR3 protein: CASSQEGVGEVGYTF

CDR3 length: 14
J gene: TRBJ1-4
V gene: TRBV25-1
CDR3 protein: CASSEGTANEKLFF

CDR3 length: 16
J gene: TRBJ1-2
V gene: TRBV4-2
CDR3 protein: CASSQPSGQGGRGYTF

CDR3 length: 13
J gene: TRBJ2-7
V gene: TRBV28
CDR3 protein: CASNDRLDYEQYF

CDR3 length: 15
J gene: TRBJ2-2
V gene: TRBV6-5
CDR3 protein: CASSYGVNDIGELFF

CDR3 length: 14
J gene: TRBJ1-4
V gene: TRBV15
CDR3 protein: CATSSGGVNEKLFF

CDR3 length: 15
J gene: TRBJ2-2
V gene: TRBV5-1
CDR3 protein: CASSLAPDGTGELFF

CDR3 length: 15
J gene: TRBJ2-2
V gene: TRBV28
CDR3 protein: CASSSPAANTGELFF

CDR3 length: 14
J gene: TRBJ1-4
V gene: TRBV5-1
CDR3 protein: CASSPGQGYEKLFF

CDR3 length: 14
J gene: TRBJ1-1
V gene: TRBV19
CDR3 protein: CASKDGRVNTEAFF

CDR3 length: 15
J gene: TRBJ1-1
V gene: TRBV9
CDR3 protein: CASSPQTAPSTEAFF

CDR3 length: 16
J gene: TRBJ1-4
V gene: TRBV6-1
CDR3 protein: CASSVALTGGSEKLFF

CDR3 length: 13
J gene: TRBJ2-7
V gene: TRBV2
CDR3 protein: CAGQGDSSYEQYF

CDR3 length: 14
J gene: TRBJ1-3
V gene: TRBV30
CDR3 protein: CAWSNGLRGNTIYF

CDR3 length: 10
J gene: TRBJ1-1
V gene: TRBV19
CDR3 protein: CATRDGETFF

CDR3 length: 16
J gene: TRBJ1-2
V gene: TRBV5-4
CDR3 protein: CASSLGGRVASYGYTF

CDR3 length: 15
J gene: TRBJ2-1
V gene: TRBV7-2
CDR3 protein: CASSLEAGGVYEQFF

CDR3 length: 14
J gene: TRBJ2-7
V gene: TRBV18
CDR3 protein: CASSLLHNLYEQYF

CDR3 length: 15
J gene: TRBJ2-2
V gene: TRBV5-1
CDR3 protein: CASSWVRANTGELFF

CDR3 length: 13
J gene: TRBJ1-1
V gene: TRBV6-4
CDR3 protein: CASSESNQGVAFF

CDR3 length: 18
J gene: TRBJ1-5
V gene: TRBV18
CDR3 protein: CASSPEGLVDRPYSAQHF

CDR3 length: 21
J gene: TRBJ2-1
V gene: TRBV27
CDR3 protein: CASSSLPGGTSGRISYNEQFF

CDR3 length: 19
J gene: TRBJ2-1
V gene: TRBV23-1
CDR3 protein: CASPSRLAGGLSSYNEQFF

CDR3 length: 15
J gene: TRBJ1-3
V gene: TRBV28
CDR3 protein: CASSLAQGIGNTIYF

CDR3 length: 12
J gene: TRBJ1-6
V gene: TRBV7-9
CDR3 protein: CASSPGNSPLHF

CDR3 length: 18
J gene: TRBJ1-1
V gene: TRBV5-1
CDR3 protein: CASSRAGGAGKLNTEAFF

CDR3 length: 15
J gene: TRBJ1-4
V gene: TRBV29-1
CDR3 protein: CSVEELRDGYEKLFF

CDR3 length: 13
J gene: TRBJ2-7
V gene: TRBV5-5
CDR3 protein: CASSSPPGYEQYF

CDR3 length: 16
J gene: TRBJ1-6
V gene: TRBV27
CDR3 protein: CASSLPDGDGNSPLHF

CDR3 length: 15
J gene: TRBJ2-2
V gene: TRBV19
CDR3 protein: CASSRQASNTGELFF

CDR3 length: 15
J gene: TRBJ1-6
V gene: TRBV4-3
CDR3 protein: CASSARGDTHSPLHF

CDR3 length: 19
J gene: TRBJ1-5
V gene: TRBV19
CDR3 protein: CASGSRPGLLPHSNQPQHF

CDR3 length: 13
J gene: TRBJ2-3
V gene: TRBV9
CDR3 protein: CASSNRQTDTQYF

CDR3 length: 12
J gene: TRBJ1-1
V gene: TRBV11-1
CDR3 protein: CASSPRDTEAFF

CDR3 length: 12
J gene: TRBJ2-1
V gene: TRBV7-9
CDR3 protein: CASSLRGHEQFF